The entry below describes one T cell receptor beta chain. It has no known antigen specificity. Base qualities are not recorded, but no much larger clone differs from it by a single base. Genomic DNA was isolated with the QIAamp DNA kit from frozen aliquots of single-cell suspensions that had not been sorted. Tumour samples were surgically resected non-small cell lung cancer tissue. Tissues arrived within 2 hours of resection and were immediately processed into single-cell suspensions. Tissue was mechanically dissociated and enzymatically digested with DNase I, collagenase I and hyaluronidase for 25 to 30 minutes at 37 °C, then filtered and RBC-lysed. The data belong to a study of immune cell composition in non-small cell lung cancer (dated by TCRdb to about 2017). Regarding the complete study: Histologic subtype, mainly lung adenocarcinoma or squamous cell carcinoma, was assigned on the basis of H&E together with p63, CK5, Napsin A and TTF-1 immunohistochemistry. TCR-beta sequencing (Adaptive Biotechnologies) was performed on a few dozen paired NSCLC tumour and non-adjacent lung specimens plus 26 tumour-only specimens. Supplementary cohort #1 consisted of roughly 11 lung adenocarcinoma cases with paired tumour/lung TCR-beta sequencing and with TIL populations generated to assess tumour reactivity. The subtype comparisons left out several tumour specimens with TCR-beta data because those specimens were rare histological subtypes. Paper-wide results and their limitations: In fewer than 12 adenocarcinoma cases, maximal tumour-associated clone frequency correlated strongly with TIL tumour reactivity, whereas overall clonality did not. The reactivity cohort was only approximately ten cases, and tumour-reactive clones were not shown to share sequences with the dominant in vivo tumour-associated clones. Nearly half of NSCLC cases had tumour-associated clones >0.5%, with more than 70% of squamous carcinomas showing such clones compared with about 31% of adenocarcinomas. Compared with lung adenocarcinoma tumours, lung squamous cell carcinoma showed significantly higher Top 10 clone scores and productive clonality. Smoking pack-years did not significantly correlate with tumour TCR-beta clonality.

From the cysteine through the phenylalanine, the CDR3 covers 15 amino acids. CDR3 DNA is the only sequence kept; it has 45 bases, read in frame from the first base. V lost 2 bases and J lost 1 base, and the count of bases not matched to a germline gene is 4. From the germline V gene, CDR1 is MNHEY and CDR2 is SVGAGI. A two-step multiplex PCR was used to amplify TCR-beta CDR3 regions from genomic DNA, and Illumina-compatible adaptors were added in the second step. TCR-beta immunosequencing was performed on an Illumina platform as a commercial immunoSEQ service. For the original study's pipeline: Repertoires were summarised as Top 10 Clones, the percentage of T-cell templates from the ten most frequent sequences, and productive clonality. Productive clonality ranged from 0 to 1, with 1 indicating a monoclonal population. Tumour-associated clones, identified using log10 scatter plots, were defined as sequences that made up at least 0.1% of tumour T-cell templates and were not found in the matched non-adjacent lung. Analyses were done in GraphPad Prism7 and R, with Student's t-tests for two-group comparisons, ANOVA for stages, and linear regression for relationships. TCRdb stores this immuneACCESS table with in-frame sequences only. Part of the clones is absent; in the studies checked, under half of the shortfall reflects unresolved V genes, and no reason is known for the rest. Clone size and V and J calls were adopted from that table, with D and trimming inferred from the DNA. The sample table contains about 2,300 clones; only one count was recorded for roughly 85% of them. The ten largest clones represent approximately 6.4% of the sample.

The sequencing sample was made of lung tumor tissue. The receptor was isolated from a human donor with non-small cell lung cancer. The chain uses TRBV6-5 and TRBJ1-1; 7 junctional bases match TRBD1. The CDR3 amino acid sequence is: CASSYDRAGNTEAFF. The DNA sequence is TGTGCCAGCAGTTACGACAGGGCAGGGAACACTGAAGCTTTCTTT.